This TCR beta chain was recorded in a study of quantifying T cell responses using KT2 cells. Study context: cDNA was made from DNase-treated RNA using alpha and beta constant primers. Whole-study results and caveats: KT2 sequence counts showed saturation when very many KT2 cells were spiked in.

The sample is PBMC spiked with counted cells of clone KT2. In the case of this clonotype: The antigen is undetermined.

An oligo carrying a UMI was ligated to the cDNA 3' end. An equimolar mix of RC1.1 and RC1.2 primed the beta chain across TRBC1 and TRBC2. TCRdb independently ran MiXCR on the UMI-ligation and nested PCR reads; one entry per CDR3 protein. The sample has about 33,000 distinct CDR3 sequences; about a tenth are singletons. The CDR3 totals 15 residues. Germline V gene sequence: CDR1 SEHNR, CDR2 FQNEAQ (reference sequence). The ends were cut back, 6 bases at V and 0 bases at J, with 13 bases in the middle. The sequencing sample was made of PBMCs spiked with cells of the T cell clone KT2. The gene calls are TRBV7-9 and TRBJ2-3, with D unresolved. This clonotype was sampled from a human donor. CDR3 in amino acids: CASSYDTASTDTQYF. The CDR3 bases are TGTGCCAGCAGTTACGACACCGCTAGCACAGATACGCAGTATTTT.